The following is a T cell receptor (beta chain) sequence with its context. This specimen belongs to a study of blood T cells in healthy people across ages. A J-beta primer mix and a sample-barcoded 5' primer were used in a second PCR of about 7 to 12 cycles. One entry per CDR3 protein results from TCRdb running MiXCR on the 5' RACE reads. Of roughly 1,300,000 distinct CDR3 sequences listed, 45% to 70% were seen once; the top ten hold more than 6%. Germline CDR1 reads ENHRY; CDR2 reads SYGVKD. This CDR3 spans 14 amino acids. Sample: blood. The clonotype originates from a man younger than 30 in good health. This chain joins TRBV10-3 and TRBJ2-7; 7 nucleotides match TRBD1. The better agreement between TRBJ2-5 and the DNA end casts doubt on the J call. CDR3 DNA sequence: TGTGCCATCAGGTCGGACAGGAACGAGGAGACCCAGTACTTC. Its protein is CAIRSDRNEETQYF.